This T cell receptor (beta chain) was sequenced during a study of blood T cell repertoires in COVID-19. Across the whole study: The United States, Italy and Spain provided the acute and convalescent COVID-19 samples. PBMCs, B-cell-depleted T cells, or T cells provided the cDNA or gDNA that made up the material.

Original analysis: Reference gene primers were amplified, and this amplification served to estimate nucleated cell counts. This table comes from immunoSEQ multiplex PCR, and its TCRdb copy is limited to in-frame clones, with some not included. The D gene and trimming were derived from the DNA, and the V and J assignments and clone size from that table. Of around 94,000 clones listed, approximately 86% are singletons. The source is a man between 50 and 59 years old with active or convalescent COVID-19. The sample consisted of peripheral blood.

CDR3 protein: CASSPPDSTITGELFF. The CDR3 DNA follows: TGTGCCAGCAGCCCACCTGACAGTACGATCACCGGGGAGCTGTTTTTT. This chain links TRBV7-8 with TRBJ2-2; D may be TRBD1 (5 bases). This CDR3 comprises 16 residues. The germline V gene has CDR1 SGHVS and CDR2 FQNEAQ. Trimming took 5 bases from V and 4 from J, leaving 17 bases between them.